This is a list of T cell receptor beta chains from one sample in a study of blood T cell repertoires in COVID-19. Measured with immunoSEQ multiplex PCR; TCRdb has only the in-frame clones, and not every one. This repertoire shows under 300,000 clones, around four fifths found once; its top ten account for around 6.4%. The sequenced sample consisted of peripheral blood. These receptors came from a woman in her sixties or seventies with active or convalescent COVID-19. The conserved cysteine and the conserved F or W are not part of the CDR3 here.

v_gene	j_gene	CDR3aa
TRBV7-9	TRBJ1-1	ASSPQDRGRGNTEAF
TRBV12-5	TRBJ2-5	ARFRTSGPQETQY
TRBV30	TRBJ2-3	ACISGSTDTQY
TRBV6-1	TRBJ1-4	ASSDRQVGEKLF
TRBV27	TRBJ2-2	ASSLELYTGELF
TRBV19	TRBJ2-3	ASSMSLAGGTDTQY
TRBV2	TRBJ1-2	ADTPGQGVYGYT
TRBV6-5	TRBJ1-5	ASTGSGGNQPQH
TRBV6-5	TRBJ1-3	ASSPTASGNTIY
TRBV3-1/TRBV3-2	TRBJ2-2	ASSQGDRGYTGELF
TRBV6-1	TRBJ2-3	ASSEDGGSADTQY
TRBV28	TRBJ1-2	ASSRRVQSNYGYT
TRBV5-1	TRBJ1-4	ASSLLGPPNEKLF
TRBV27	TRBJ1-5	ASSDSGTGNQPQH
TRBV28	TRBJ2-1	ASSLRRTSAIYNEQF
TRBV19	TRBJ2-7	ASSMGLASLWEQY
TRBV6-5	TRBJ1-6	ASSPAGGESPLH
TRBV12-3/TRBV12-4	TRBJ2-5	ASSLRQLETQY
TRBV10-3	TRBJ1-5	AISASGQPQH
TRBV4-1	TRBJ2-1	ASSQESSGGWEQF
TRBV5-5	TRBJ1-2	ASSLTGDRNYGYT
TRBV2	TRBJ2-2	ASSERLAGVGGELF
TRBV5-6	TRBJ1-2	ASSLGTGGYYGYT
TRBV19	TRBJ1-4	ASSLTGTAPGGEKLF
TRBV6-6	TRBJ2-1	ASSYSVAGGPGEQF
TRBV5-1	TRBJ2-5	ASSSWTSGRAGETQY
TRBV5-1	TRBJ2-1	ASSWEPGLAGKQF
TRBV18	TRBJ2-5	ASSLEGVLETQY
TRBV3-1/TRBV3-2	TRBJ1-4	ASSQDWARGGEKLF
TRBV6-5	TRBJ1-2	ASSRRDRGYGYT
TRBV5-1	TRBJ2-2	ASSLESTANTGELF
TRBV6-1	TRBJ1-2	ASSEGAGLRGYT
TRBV7-2	TRBJ1-1	ASSLGSNTEAF